This TCR beta chain was profiled in a study of cytomegalovirus exposure and HLA in healthy donors. Study-level points and caveats: The only immune exposure information that was available was CMV serostatus. Later analysis placed DRB1 highest and HLA-C lowest in TCR association rates, which differed by HLA locus. Among TCR sequences, most were rare, though some public TCRs appeared in many donors.

Primers for the PCR totalled 60 Vbeta and 13 Jbeta. Measured with immunoSEQ multiplex PCR; TCRdb has only the in-frame clones, and not every one. This table has some 110,000 clones, around three quarters appearing once. Concerning this clone: The antigen is unknown.

Material: PBMCs. The TCR was taken from a woman aged 25-40 years in good health and CMV-seronegative.

The CDR3 here is CASTEGDSEQYF. As DNA, the CDR3 is TGTGCCAGCACCGAGGGGGATAGCGAGCAGTACTTC. The rearrangement uses TRBV7-9 and TRBJ2-7, with D possibly matching TRBD1 (6 bases). Trimming pared 7 bases from V and 6 bases from J, leaving 13 bases between. Germline CDR1 and CDR2: SEHNR and FQNEAQ (reference sequence). This CDR3 contains 12 residues.